This T cell receptor (beta chain) is from a study of CD8 T cells in Susac syndrome. Sequencing targeted TCR beta in T cells from blood (CD8+ and CD4+). The controls, all healthy donors, were matched for age and sex. The CDR3 is 15 amino acids. V lost 4 bases, J lost 5 bases, and 12 bases lay in between. CDR1 is SGHTA, CDR2 FQGTGA, per germline. Random hexamers served to reverse transcribe roughly 0.45 to 1 ug RNA. The authors amplified TCR beta CDR3 across 54 Vbeta and 13 Jbeta using immunoSEQ multiplex PCR. TCRdb recomputed calls from the immunoSEQ multiplex PCR reads with MiXCR, one row per CDR3 protein. The sample lists some 180,000 distinct CDR3 sequences, under 95% occurring once.

Sequenced sample: CD4+ T cells from PBMCs. This TCR was recovered from a human donor in good health. The gene calls are TRBV7-3 and TRBJ1-6; D not resolved. The CDR3 sequence is CASSSQRGNNSPLHF. CDR3 DNA: TGTGCCAGCAGCTCCCAGAGAGGGAATAATTCACCCCTCCACTTT.